Given below is one T cell receptor beta chain in context. This sample is part of a study of blood T cell repertoires in COVID-19. Study-level background: Samples of COVID-19 (acute and convalescent) were obtained from the United States, Italy and Spain.

Libraries were prepared by immunoSEQ multiplex PCR; TCRdb keeps only in-frame clonotypes and omits some of them. The data hold about 250,000 clones, with approximately 83% observed a single time. V gave up 1 base and J gave up 3 bases, with 10 bases separating them. The CDR3 contains 15 residues. CDR1 SGHRS and CDR2 YFSETQ come from the germline V gene. The rearrangement joins TRBV5-1 to TRBJ2-2; D is possibly TRBD1 (6 bases). The source material was peripheral blood. This receptor was obtained from an older man with acute or convalescent COVID-19. The CDR3 nucleotides are TGCGCCAGCAGCTTGCGGCCAGGGGACACCGGGGAGCTGTTTTTT. Its protein product is CASSLRPGDTGELFF. The full variable domain, its missing parts supplied by reference TRBV5-1 and TRBJ2-2, is KAGVTQTPRYLIKTRGQQVTLSCSPISGHRSVSWYQQTPGQGLQFLFEYFSETQRNKGNFPGRFSGRQFSNSRSEMNVSTLELGDSALYLCASSLRPGDTGELFFGEGSRLTVL.